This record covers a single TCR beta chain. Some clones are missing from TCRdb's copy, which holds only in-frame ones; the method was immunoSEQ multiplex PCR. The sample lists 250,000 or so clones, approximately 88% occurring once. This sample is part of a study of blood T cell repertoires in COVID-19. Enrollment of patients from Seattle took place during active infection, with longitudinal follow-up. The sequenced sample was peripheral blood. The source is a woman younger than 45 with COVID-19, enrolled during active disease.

The CDR3 nucleotides are TGTGCCACCAGATCGACAGGGGAAGAGACCCAGTACTTC. Its translation: CATRSTGEETQYF. The J gene is TRBJ2-5, the V gene TRBV24-1, with 8 nucleotides matching TRBD1. The CDR3 totals 13 residues. From germline, CDR1 is KGHDR and CDR2 SFDVKD. Unmatched junction bases numbered 3, after V lost 7 bases and J lost 3 bases.